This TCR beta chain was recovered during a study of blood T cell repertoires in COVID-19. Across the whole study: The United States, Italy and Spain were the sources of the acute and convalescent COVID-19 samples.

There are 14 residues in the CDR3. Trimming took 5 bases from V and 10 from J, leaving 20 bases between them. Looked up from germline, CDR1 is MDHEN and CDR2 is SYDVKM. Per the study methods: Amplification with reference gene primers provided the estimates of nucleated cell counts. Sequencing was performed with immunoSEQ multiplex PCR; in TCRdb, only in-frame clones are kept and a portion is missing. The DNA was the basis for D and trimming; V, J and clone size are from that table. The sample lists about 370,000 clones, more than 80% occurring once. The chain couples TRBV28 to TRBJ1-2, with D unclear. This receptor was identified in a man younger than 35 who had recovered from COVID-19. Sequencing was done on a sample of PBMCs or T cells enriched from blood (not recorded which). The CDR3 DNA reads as TGTGCCAGCAGTCCAAACGCTAGCCCCCGAAACTACACCTTC. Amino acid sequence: CASSPNASPRNYTF.